These T cell receptor beta chains were read from a single sample in a study of cytomegalovirus exposure and HLA in healthy donors. Assay: immunoSEQ multiplex PCR; the TCRdb copy retains only in-frame clones and omits some. There are 150,000 to 200,000 clones in the sample; about 75% occur only once, and 7% to 8.5% lies in the top ten. Material: PBMCs. The source of these receptors is a male donor in good health and CMV-seropositive. Both conserved end residues are part of each CDR3. D genes are given only for firm matches. The size entry is marked missing in some rows and otherwise reads once, few, many or a size class.

size,J,length,D,V,DNA,CDR3
-,TRBJ2-3,13,-,TRBV19,TGTGCCAGTAGTATAGGACTAGCAGATACGCAGTATTTT,CASSIGLADTQYF
-,TRBJ1-3,15,-,TRBV4-3,TGCGCCAGCAGCCCAGGGCAGGGCTCTGGAAACACCATATATTTT,CASSPGQGSGNTIYF
-,TRBJ1-5,14,-,TRBV6-5,TGTGCCAGTCGACAGGAGTTGGGGACTCAGCCCCAGCATTTT,CASRQELGTQPQHF
-,TRBJ2-5,14,TRBD2,TRBV25-1,TGTGCCAGCAGTGGGGGGGGGACTAGAGAGACCCAGTACTTC,CASSGGGTRETQYF
-,TRBJ2-7,14,-,TRBV6-5,TGTGCCAGCAGTTACTCGACTAGCTCCTACGAGCAGTACTTC,CASSYSTSSYEQYF
-,TRBJ2-5,15,-,TRBV6-6,TGTGCCAGCAGTTACTCTGCAGGCGCGGGGGAGACCCAGTACTTC,CASSYSAGAGETQYF
-,TRBJ2-5,15,TRBD1,TRBV5-1,TGCGCCAGCAGCACCCGGACAGGGTCGGAGGAGACCCAGTACTTC,CASSTRTGSEETQYF
-,TRBJ1-2,12,-,TRBV11-2,TGTGCCAGCAGCTTAAACTATTATGGCTACACCTTC,CASSLNYYGYTF
-,TRBJ1-4,15,-,TRBV4-1,TGCGCCAGCAGCCAGGGTCTCGGGAGGGGGGAAAAACTGTTTTTT,CASSQGLGRGEKLFF
-,TRBJ2-3,15,-,TRBV5-4,TGTGCCAGCAGCTTTTTACAGGGTAGCGCAGATACGCAGTATTTT,CASSFLQGSADTQYF
-,TRBJ2-6,16,TRBD1,TRBV11-2,TGTGCCAGCAGCAGGACAGGGTTATCTGGGGCCAACGTCCTGACTTTC,CASSRTGLSGANVLTF
-,TRBJ2-7,15,TRBD2,TRBV10-3,TGTGCCATCAGTGAGAATGGCGGGGGGTCCTACGAGCAGTACTTC,CAISENGGGSYEQYF
-,TRBJ1-2,12,-,TRBV7-9,TGTGCCAGCAGCTTAGGAGGGAGGGGCTACACCTTC,CASSLGGRGYTF
-,TRBJ1-2,17,TRBD1,TRBV28,TGTGCCAGCAGTCCGATCGAGGGGGCGAAATCTAACTATGGCTACACCTTC,CASSPIEGAKSNYGYTF
-,TRBJ2-1,14,TRBD2,TRBV30,TGTGCCTGGAGTCACAGCGGGGGGGTCAATGAGCAGTTCTTC,CAWSHSGGVNEQFF
few,TRBJ1-1,11,-,TRBV29-1,TGCAGTGCAAATAGACAGACTGAAGCTTTCTTT,CSANRQTEAFF
-,TRBJ2-1,14,TRBD2,TRBV27,TGTGCCAGCAGTGCGGGGGGCACCTACAATGAGCAGTTCTTC,CASSAGGTYNEQFF
-,TRBJ1-1,14,TRBD1,TRBV27,TGTGCCAGCAGTCCACAGGGGATCCACACTGAAGCTTTCTTT,CASSPQGIHTEAFF
-,TRBJ1-1,14,-,TRBV30,TGTGCCTGGACCGGGGGGGGGATTAACACTGAAGCTTTCTTT,CAWTGGGINTEAFF
-,TRBJ1-2,16,-,TRBV11-2,TGTGCCAGCAGCCCAAGAACAGGTCCAGCTAACTATGGCTACACCTTC,CASSPRTGPANYGYTF
-,TRBJ1-5,16,TRBD1,TRBV2,TGTGCCAGTCGTACAGGGGGCGGCTATAGCAATCAGCCCCAGCATTTT,CASRTGGGYSNQPQHF
-,TRBJ1-1,13,-,TRBV7-9,TGTGCCAGCAGCACCGACGGAGACACTGAAGCTTTCTTT,CASSTDGDTEAFF
few,TRBJ1-1,14,-,TRBV13,TGTGCCAGCAGCTTGATTGAGGAAAGCCCTGAAGCTTTCTTT,CASSLIEESPEAFF
-,TRBJ2-1,16,TRBD2,TRBV4-3,TGCGCCAGCAGCCAAATTGGGGGGGACTCCTACAATGAGCAGTTCTTC,CASSQIGGDSYNEQFF
-,TRBJ2-1,12,-,TRBV19,TGTGCCAGTAACCCGACTGGGGGGGAGCAGTTCTTC,CASNPTGGEQFF
-,TRBJ2-7,14,-,TRBV11-2,TGTGCCAGCAGCTTAGTGGGGACGGGACTTGAGCAGTACTTC,CASSLVGTGLEQYF
-,TRBJ1-5,14,TRBD1,TRBV19,TGTGCCAGTAGTGGGGACAGGGGGAATCAGCCCCAGCATTTT,CASSGDRGNQPQHF
-,TRBJ2-7,13,-,TRBV19,TGTGCCAGTAGTTGGAGCGGTAAGAGCGAGCAGTACTTC,CASSWSGKSEQYF
-,TRBJ1-2,13,TRBD1,TRBV5-1,TGCGCCAGCAGCTTGACAGGGGAGGATGGCTACACCTTC,CASSLTGEDGYTF
-,TRBJ1-6,13,-,TRBV25-1,TGTGCCAGCAGGTGGCAGTTAAATTCACCCCTCCACTTT,CASRWQLNSPLHF
-,TRBJ2-5,16,-,TRBV27,TGTGCCAGCAGTTTTGCTCCGGACAAGTTGGAAGAGACCCAGTACTTC,CASSFAPDKLEETQYF
-,TRBJ1-2,18,TRBD1,TRBV7-9,TGTGCCAGCAGCTTAGTTGGGACAGGGGGCACTCCCTCCTATGGCTACACCTTC,CASSLVGTGGTPSYGYTF
-,TRBJ1-1,14,-,TRBV18,TGTGCCAGCTCATTCTATGACAGAGACACTGAAGCTTTCTTT,CASSFYDRDTEAFF
-,TRBJ2-6,15,-,TRBV7-3,TGTGCCAGCAGCTTAGGGGCAGCTGGGGCCAACGTCCTGACTTTC,CASSLGAAGANVLTF
-,TRBJ1-1,14,-,TRBV7-3,TGTGCCAGCAGCTCCCAGGGCCGAGGCACTGAAGCTTTCTTT,CASSSQGRGTEAFF
-,TRBJ2-2,16,-,TRBV12-5,TGTGCTAGTGGTTTGGTCTTCGGGGGGACAGGCGGGGAGCTGTTTTTT,CASGLVFGGTGGELFF
-,TRBJ2-3,16,TRBD2,TRBV5-5,TGTGCCAGCAGCTCCCAACTAGCGGGCCTATGGGATACGCAGTATTTT,CASSSQLAGLWDTQYF
-,TRBJ1-4,16,TRBD1,TRBV11-2,TGTGCCAGCAGCTTAAGGGGGACAGCAACTAATGAAAAACTGTTTTTT,CASSLRGTATNEKLFF
-,TRBJ1-4,13,-,TRBV7-3,TGTGCCAGCAGCCCGCGGGGCGGTGAAAAACTGTTTTTT,CASSPRGGEKLFF
-,TRBJ2-7,13,TRBD1,TRBV10-1,TGCGCCATCCGACAGGGGTGGGCCTACGAGCAGTACTTC,CAIRQGWAYEQYF
-,TRBJ1-6,15,TRBD1,TRBV11-2,TGTGCCAGCAGCTTAGCGGGACAGTATAATTCACCCCTCCACTTT,CASSLAGQYNSPLHF
-,TRBJ2-5,13,TRBD2,TRBV25-1,TGTGCCAGCAGCAACCGGGGGGGCGCGGCCCAGTACTTC,CASSNRGGAAQYF
-,TRBJ2-7,13,-,TRBV7-9,TGTGCCAGCGGAAGTCGGGTGTCCTACGAGCAGTACTTC,CASGSRVSYEQYF
-,TRBJ2-5,13,-,TRBV5-4,TGTGCCAGCAGCTTGGTGGGAGCAGAGACCCAGTACTTC,CASSLVGAETQYF
-,TRBJ1-2,15,TRBD1,TRBV2,TGTGCCAGCAGTGAGACGACAGGGGCTACCTATGGCTACACCTTC,CASSETTGATYGYTF
-,TRBJ2-3,12,-,TRBV9,TGTGCCAGCAGCGTAGCATCGGGTACGCAGTATTTT,CASSVASGTQYF
-,TRBJ2-1,14,-,TRBV13,TGTGCCAGCAGCCCCGGGGGGCCTTACAATGAGCAGTTCTTC,CASSPGGPYNEQFF
-,TRBJ1-2,15,TRBD1,TRBV7-2,TGTGCCAGCAGCTCGGTCCACGGGACAGGGAATGGCTACACCTTC,CASSSVHGTGNGYTF
-,TRBJ2-7,14,TRBD1,TRBV7-9,TGTGCCAGCAGCTCCGGGACAGGGGTCTACGAGCAGTACTTC,CASSSGTGVYEQYF
once,TRBJ1-1,14,-,TRBV7-6,TGTGCCAGCAGCCCCGGGGTAGGGAGCACTGAAGCTTTCTTT,CASSPGVGSTEAFF
-,TRBJ1-1,12,-,TRBV7-9,TGTGCCAGCGCCCCCCGTTCAGCTGAAGCTTTCTTT,CASAPRSAEAFF
-,TRBJ1-5,16,-,TRBV5-8,TGTGCCAGCAGCTCGGCGGGGCCCGGGAGCAATCAGCCCCAGCATTTT,CASSSAGPGSNQPQHF
-,TRBJ1-4,13,TRBD1,TRBV19,TGTGCCAGTAGTCAACGACAGGGTGTATTGGTGTTTTTT,CASSQRQGVLVFF
-,TRBJ1-5,16,-,TRBV19,TGTGCCAGTAGTATAGATCCGTTACCAGGGTATCAGCCCCAGCATTTT,CASSIDPLPGYQPQHF
-,TRBJ2-5,15,-,TRBV2,TGTGCCAGCAGAGGGAGGGGGTCCTCCTTAGAGACCCAGTACTTC,CASRGRGSSLETQYF
few,TRBJ1-1,13,-,TRBV4-3,TGCGCCAGCAGCCAAGGAGGACAAACTGAAGCTTTCTTT,CASSQGGQTEAFF
-,TRBJ1-2,13,-,TRBV30,TGTGCCTGGAGTGTACAGGGATCCTATGGCTACACCTTC,CAWSVQGSYGYTF